These T cell receptor beta chains were read from a single sample in a study of shared clonotypes between healthy human individuals. Sequenced by immunoSEQ multiplex PCR; TCRdb stores in-frame clones only, minus some. The sample includes about 1.5 million clones, roughly 98% of them seen just once. The sequenced sample consisted of naive CD4+ T cells sorted from blood. These receptors originate from a man aged 30-40 years in good health. CDR3s include the opening cysteine and the closing phenylalanine or tryptophan. A D gene is named only where the DNA matches it firmly. Rows may omit the clone size; those that give it use once, few, many or a size class.

>NA|NA|TRBV28|TRBJ2-7
CASKDGPGLYF
TGTGCCAGCAAAGATGGACCGGGGCTTTACTTC
>TRBD2|NA|TRBV10-1|TRBJ2-5
CASSEASGRPWETQYF
TGCGCCAGCAGTGAGGCTAGCGGGAGGCCCTGGGAGACCCAGTACTTC
>NA|NA|TRBV27|TRBJ1-1
CASSPLTMNTEAFF
TGTGCCAGCAGTCCCCTGACTATGAACACTGAAGCTTTCTTT
>NA|NA|TRBV6-1|TRBJ2-7
CASSEALLDRNEQYF
TGTGCCAGCAGTGAAGCCCTCCTGGACAGAAACGAGCAGTACTTC
>NA|once|TRBV27|TRBJ1-5
CASSSLGGRVQPQHF
TGTGCCAGCAGTTCCCTCGGGGGACGGGTGCAGCCCCAGCATTTT
>NA|NA|TRBV7-3|TRBJ2-2
CASSLGAGELFF
TGTGCCAGCAGCTTAGGGGCCGGGGAGCTGTTTTTT
>NA|once|TRBV29-1|TRBJ2-7
CSVEEGGNPGEQYF
TGCAGCGTTGAAGAAGGCGGCAACCCGGGGGAGCAGTACTTC
>NA|NA|TRBV9|TRBJ1-1
CASSAGLQDTEAFF
TGTGCCAGCAGCGCCGGACTGCAGGACACTGAAGCTTTCTTT
>TRBD1|once|TRBV19|TRBJ1-1
CASSIGQGVGAFF
TGTGCCAGTAGTATAGGACAGGGGGTTGGAGCTTTCTTT
>TRBD2|NA|TRBV10-2|TRBJ2-7
CASSESGRVYEQYF
TGCGCCAGCAGCGAGAGCGGGAGGGTCTACGAGCAGTACTTC
>TRBD1|NA|TRBV7-9|TRBJ1-1
CASSRGQGARAEAFF
TGTGCCAGCAGCCGTGGACAGGGGGCGAGGGCTGAAGCTTTCTTT
>TRBD2|NA|TRBV29-1|TRBJ2-7
CSVVPGLATYEQYF
TGCAGCGTTGTCCCGGGACTAGCAACCTACGAGCAGTACTTC
>NA|NA|TRBV5-4|TRBJ2-5
CASSSTGLSEETQYF
TGTGCCAGCAGCTCTACGGGACTCTCGGAAGAGACCCAGTACTTC
>NA|NA|TRBV5-1|TRBJ1-5
CASRESEYSNQPQHF
TGCGCCAGCAGAGAAAGCGAGTATAGCAATCAGCCCCAGCATTTT
>NA|NA|TRBV7-2|TRBJ2-1
CASSLNLEFF
TGTGCCAGCAGCTTAAACCTTGAGTTCTTC
>NA|NA|TRBV5-1|TRBJ2-5
CASSLGQSQETQYF
TGCGCCAGCAGCTTGGGTCAGTCCCAAGAGACCCAGTACTTC
>NA|NA|TRBV19|TRBJ1-1
CASSIDYRQTEAFF
TGTGCCAGTAGTATAGATTATCGGCAGACTGAAGCTTTCTTT
>TRBD2|NA|TRBV9|TRBJ2-5
CASSPLAGGFETQYF
TGTGCCAGCAGCCCCTTGGCGGGAGGTTTTGAGACCCAGTACTTC
>TRBD2|NA|TRBV6-1|TRBJ2-1
CASNPSGRAVLQFF
TGTGCCAGCAATCCTAGCGGGAGGGCCGTACTGCAGTTCTTC
>NA|NA|TRBV5-1|TRBJ1-1
CASSLAAGLNTEAFF
TGCGCCAGCAGCTTGGCGGCGGGGCTTAACACTGAAGCTTTCTTT
>NA|NA|TRBV2|TRBJ2-4
CASSVADKNIQYF
TGTGCCAGCAGTGTGGCGGATAAAAACATTCAGTACTTC
>NA|NA|TRBV11-2|TRBJ1-4
CASSLKATNEKLFF
TGTGCCAGCAGCTTAAAGGCAACTAATGAAAAACTGTTTTTT
>TRBD1|NA|TRBV5-1|TRBJ2-7
CASRTGPPYEQYF
TGCGCCAGCAGGACAGGGCCCCCCTACGAGCAGTACTTC
>NA|NA|TRBV2|TRBJ1-1
CASSRGRGNTEAFF
TGTGCCAGCTCCCGGGGGCGCGGAAACACTGAAGCTTTCTTT
>NA|NA|TRBV2|TRBJ1-1
CASSGAGTEAFF
TGTGCCAGCAGCGGTGCGGGCACTGAAGCTTTCTTT
>TRBD1|NA|TRBV5-1|TRBJ1-2
CASSLVQGAGGYTF
TGCGCCAGCAGCTTGGTACAGGGGGCTGGAGGCTACACCTTC